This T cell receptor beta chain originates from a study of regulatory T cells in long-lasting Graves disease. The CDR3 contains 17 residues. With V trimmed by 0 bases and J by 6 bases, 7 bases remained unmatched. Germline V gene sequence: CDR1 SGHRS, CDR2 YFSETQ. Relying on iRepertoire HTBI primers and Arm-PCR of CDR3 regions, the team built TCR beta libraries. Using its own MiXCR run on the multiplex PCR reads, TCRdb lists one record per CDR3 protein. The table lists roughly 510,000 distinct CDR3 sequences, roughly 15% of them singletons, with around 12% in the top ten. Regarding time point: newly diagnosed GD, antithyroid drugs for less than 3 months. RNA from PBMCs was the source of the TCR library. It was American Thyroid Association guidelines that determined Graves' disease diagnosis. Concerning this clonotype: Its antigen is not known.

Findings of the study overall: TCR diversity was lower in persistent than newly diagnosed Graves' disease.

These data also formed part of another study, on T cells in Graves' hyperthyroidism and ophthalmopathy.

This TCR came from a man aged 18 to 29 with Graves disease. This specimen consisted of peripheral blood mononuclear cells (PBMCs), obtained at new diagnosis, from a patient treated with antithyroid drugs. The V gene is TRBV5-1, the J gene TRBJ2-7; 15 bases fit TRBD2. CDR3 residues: CASSLAGLAGGPPEQYF. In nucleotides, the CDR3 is TGCGCCAGCAGCTTGGCCGGACTAGCGGGAGGGCCGCCCGAGCAGTACTTC.